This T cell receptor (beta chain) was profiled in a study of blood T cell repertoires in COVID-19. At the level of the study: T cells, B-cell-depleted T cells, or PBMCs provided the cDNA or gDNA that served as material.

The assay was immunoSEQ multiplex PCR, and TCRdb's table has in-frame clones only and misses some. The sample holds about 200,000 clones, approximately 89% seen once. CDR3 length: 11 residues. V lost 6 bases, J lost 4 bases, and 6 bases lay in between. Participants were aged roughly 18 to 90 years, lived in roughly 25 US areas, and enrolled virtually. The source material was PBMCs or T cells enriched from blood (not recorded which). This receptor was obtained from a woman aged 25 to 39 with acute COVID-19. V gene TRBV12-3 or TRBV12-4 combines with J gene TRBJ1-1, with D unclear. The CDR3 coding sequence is TGTGCCAGCAGCCCAATCACTGAAGCTTTCTTT. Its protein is CASSPITEAFF.